These T cell receptor beta chains were read from a single sample in a study of T cell repertoires in cytomegalovirus infection. TCRdb reanalysed the reads using MiXCR and keeps one entry per CDR3 protein. The table lists about 920,000 distinct CDR3 sequences, 31% of them singletons, with 11% to 15% in the top ten. Which antigens these TCRs recognize remains unknown. The sequencing used cultured CD8+ T cells from PBMCs, collected from culture after CMV antigen stimulation. These receptor sequences come from a human donor in good health (CMV status not recorded). Some clones in this sample may be carry-over from other donors' samples. Both conserved end residues are part of each CDR3. A D gene is named only where the DNA matches it firmly. Some rows mark clone size as missing; the rest say once, few, many or name a class of expanded clone.

TRBJ1-5,.,.,TRBV2,TGTGCCAGCAGTGAATTCCCCGGGGAAGCCCAGCATTTT,CASSEFPGEAQHF
TRBJ1-1,many,TRBD1,TRBV12-3/TRBV12-4,TGTGCCAGCAGTACCGGGACAGGGAATACGAGACGTGAAGCTTTCTTT,CASSTGTGNTRREAFF
TRBJ2-5,.,.,TRBV15,TGTGCCACCAGCAGAGGAGATAGGCTACACTTC,CATSRGDRLHF
TRBJ1-1,few,.,TRBV7-8,TGTGCCAGCAGCTTAGATACCCTGAACACTGAAGCTTTCTTT,CASSLDTLNTEAFF
TRBJ1-5,.,.,TRBV7-6,TGTGCCAGCAGCCGCGGGCCTGGTCAGCCCCAGCATTTT,CASSRGPGQPQHF
TRBJ2-1,.,.,TRBV29-1,TGCGCGGGATCTGCCTACAATGAGCAGTTCTTC,CAGSAYNEQFF
TRBJ2-5,once,.,TRBV12-3/TRBV12-4,TGTGCCAGCAGTTTAAGCTTTTCCCAAGAGACCCAGTACTTC,CASSLSFSQETQYF
TRBJ1-4,few,.,TRBV12-3/TRBV12-4,TGTGCCAGCAGATTAGGGATGGCAGCAACTAATGAAAAACTGTTTTTT,CASRLGMAATNEKLFF
TRBJ2-3,.,.,TRBV4-3,TGCGCCAGCAGCCTCCGACTAGAATCAGATACGCAGTATTTT,CASSLRLESDTQYF
TRBJ2-3,.,TRBD2,TRBV12-3/TRBV12-4,TGTGCCAGCAGTCCCACTCCCGGAGGACTAGCGGGGCCATGGAAAGATACGCAGTATTTT,CASSPTPGGLAGPWKDTQYF
TRBJ2-6,many,.,TRBV7-8,TGTGCCAGCCCTCAGGGGTATGGGGCCAACGTCCTGACTTTC,CASPQGYGANVLTF
TRBJ2-7,many,.,TRBV7-2,TGTGCCAGCAGCCCGACGTTCTCCTACGAGCAGTACTTC,CASSPTFSYEQYF
TRBJ1-2,.,.,TRBV4-3,TGCGCCAGCAGCCAAGATCAAGGACGAGCAGGAGGCTACACCTTC,CASSQDQGRAGGYTF
TRBJ2-3,few,.,TRBV6-5,TGTGCCAGCAGTCCGCCCGGACATCCTAGCACAGATACGCAGTATTTT,CASSPPGHPSTDTQYF
TRBJ2-2,few,TRBD2,TRBV4-1,TGCGCCAGCAGCCTTTGGGGGACTAGCGGGGGGAACACCGGGGAGCTGTTTTTT,CASSLWGTSGGNTGELFF
TRBJ2-1,.,.,TRBV6-6,TGTGCCAGCAGTAGGCATCGGCAGGGTGCCTACAATGAGCAGTTCTTC,CASSRHRQGAYNEQFF
TRBJ1-1,few,TRBD1,TRBV27,TGTGCCAGCAGTTTAGCGGGACAGCGCACTGAAGCTTTCTTT,CASSLAGQRTEAFF
TRBJ2-3,.,.,TRBV20-1,TGCAGTGCTGGTGGACTGAGCACAGATACGCAGTATTTT,CSAGGLSTDTQYF
TRBJ1-5,.,.,TRBV6-1,TGTGCCAGCAGTGACAGCTTTCGCAATCAGCCCCAGCATTTT,CASSDSFRNQPQHF
TRBJ1-5,.,.,TRBV4-1,TGCGCCAGCAGCCAAGGGGCGACACCTTCGGCAGCGCTGCCCCAGCATTTT,CASSQGATPSAALPQHF
TRBJ1-1,.,.,TRBV7-6,TGTGCCAGCAGCCCCCAAAATAAAAAAGCTTTCTTT,CASSPQNKKAFF
TRBJ1-2,many,TRBD1,TRBV7-2,TGTGCCAGCAGCTTGGGGCTCCTTACAGGGGGCGGCTACACCTTC,CASSLGLLTGGGYTF
TRBJ1-5,few,TRBD1,TRBV2,TGTGCCAGCAGTGCAACGGGACAGCTCAATCAGCCCCAGCATTTT,CASSATGQLNQPQHF
TRBJ2-7,few,.,TRBV6-5,TGTGCCAGCAGTTACTCAGTGACGGGATACTACGAGCAGTACTTC,CASSYSVTGYYEQYF
TRBJ1-1,few,.,TRBV12-3/TRBV12-4,TGTGCCAGCAGTTTTAACAGGAGAGCTGAAGCTTTCTTT,CASSFNRRAEAFF
TRBJ1-2,many,.,TRBV7-2,TGTGCCAGCAGCTTAGGTGGGGGAACAAGGAATGGCTACACCTTC,CASSLGGGTRNGYTF
TRBJ2-3,many,TRBD2,TRBV7-2,TGTGCCAGCAGCTTATGGCTCAGCGGGGGACCTAGCACAGATACGCAGTATTTT,CASSLWLSGGPSTDTQYF
TRBJ2-1,.,TRBD1,TRBV27,TGTGCCAGCAGTTTGGTACAGGGGGCGCACGATGAGCAGTTCTTC,CASSLVQGAHDEQFF
TRBJ2-3,many,TRBD2,TRBV11-2,TGTGCCAGCAGCCCCCAGCGGGGAGTGGGAACAGATACGCAGTATTTT,CASSPQRGVGTDTQYF
TRBJ2-3,.,TRBD2,TRBV27,TGTGCCAGCAGTTTATTTAGCGGGGGCCGCACAGATACGCAGTATTTT,CASSLFSGGRTDTQYF
TRBJ1-1,many,TRBD1,TRBV27,TGTGCCAGCAGGCAAGGACAGGGGGACGCTTTCTTT,CASRQGQGDAFF